Sequencing of this T cell receptor (beta chain) was carried out in a study of T cells after yellow fever vaccination. Findings of the study overall: In FACS-sorted repertoires, abundant clonotypes from the bulk population could appear as contaminants.

The CDR3 has 13 amino acids. V shed 3 bases and J 6 bases; nucleotides not matched to a gene: 3. Germline CDR1 and CDR2: SGHRS and YFSETQ. As concerns this clonotype: Antigen unknown.

TCRdb used MiXCR to reprocess the 5' RACE reads, holding one entry per CDR3 protein. The profile covers 55,000 to 70,000 distinct CDR3 sequences, with more than 6.5% appearing a single time and around 37% taken by the ten largest. The TCR comes from a man aged 18 to 35 who received the YFV17D yellow fever vaccine. The chain employs TRBV5-1 and TRBJ1-5; 7 positions match TRBD1. The specimen was CD8+ T cells sorted from PBMCs, collected roughly 47 days after the first yellow fever vaccination. The CDR3 loop is CASSSTGSQPQHF. For the CDR3, the DNA is TGCGCCAGCAGCTCGACAGGGTCTCAGCCCCAGCATTTT.